Listed below are T cell receptor beta chains from one sample, sequenced in a study of breast tumors, draining lymph nodes, adjacent tissues. TCRdb passed the multiplex PCR reads through MiXCR, listing each CDR3 protein once. This table has some 120,000 distinct CDR3 sequences, 21% appearing once. Material for sequencing was axillary lymph node tissue. The source of these receptors is a female donor with breast cancer. Some clones in this sample may be carry-over from other donors' samples. Each CDR3 is given with its conserved first and last residue. A D gene is named only where the DNA matches it firmly. The listing skips clone size in some rows; elsewhere it reads once, few, many or a size class.

clone_size	d_call	v_call	j_call	cdr3_aa	cdr3_nt
.	.	TRBV4-1	TRBJ1-2	CASSQEGVYGYTF	TGCGCCAGCAGCCAAGAGGGGGTCTATGGCTACACCTTC
.	.	TRBV5-5	TRBJ1-5	CASSYTDTQHF	TGCGCCAGCAGCTACACAGATACGCAGCATTTT
many	.	TRBV2	TRBJ1-2	CASSEAGGLDYGYTF	TGTGCCAGCAGTGAAGCGGGGGGATTGGACTATGGCTACACCTTC
many	.	TRBV12-3/TRBV12-4	TRBJ1-4	CASSLRGLANEKLFF	TGTGCCAGCAGTCTCCGGGGGCTAGCTAATGAAAAACTGTTTTTT
many	TRBD1	TRBV10-3	TRBJ1-2	CAISETDRVGGYTF	TGTGCCATCAGTGAGACGGACAGGGTGGGAGGCTACACCTTC
many	.	TRBV11-3	TRBJ2-3	CASSLGTSDTQYF	TGTGCCAGCAGCTTGGGGACTTCAGATACGCAGTATTTT
.	TRBD2	TRBV6-2/TRBV6-3	TRBJ2-1	CASSSIGTSGILEQFF	TGTGCCAGCAGTTCAATTGGGACTAGCGGGATTCTTGAGCAGTTCTTC
many	.	TRBV5-6	TRBJ1-2	CASTGTRGSWGYTF	TGTGCCAGCACCGGTACAAGGGGTTCTTGGGGCTACACCTTC
many	.	TRBV18	TRBJ2-3	CASSSNPSGTQYF	TGTGCCAGCTCATCTAACCCTAGTGGTACGCAGTATTTT
many	TRBD1	TRBV7-8	TRBJ2-7	CASSTTGTGGSYEQYF	TGTGCCAGCAGCACGACCGGGACAGGGGGCTCCTACGAGCAGTACTTC
.	.	TRBV10-1	TRBJ2-1	CASGGAPGRDYNEQFF	TGCGCCAGCGGTGGAGCTCCGGGGCGAGATTACAATGAGCAGTTCTTC
many	TRBD2	TRBV6-5	TRBJ2-1	CASSYRGLINEQFF	TGTGCCAGCAGTTACCGGGGACTAATCAATGAGCAGTTCTTC
many	.	TRBV14	TRBJ2-5	CASSQVFGLGSQYF	TGTGCCAGCAGCCAAGTATTCGGACTGGGATCCCAGTACTTC
many	TRBD1	TRBV6-1	TRBJ2-5	CASRTTGVQETQYF	TGTGCCAGCAGAACTACAGGGGTTCAAGAGACCCAGTACTTC
many	.	TRBV18	TRBJ2-7	CASSARVQDYEQYF	TGTGCCAGCTCAGCCCGAGTCCAAGACTACGAGCAGTACTTC
many	.	TRBV19	TRBJ2-7	CASSIDNRTDYEQYF	TGTGCCAGTAGTATAGATAATCGGACAGACTACGAGCAGTACTTC
many	TRBD2	TRBV5-1	TRBJ2-1	CASSLNGLAGHEQFF	TGCGCCAGCAGCTTGAACGGACTAGCGGGACATGAGCAGTTCTTC
many	TRBD1	TRBV18	TRBJ2-7	CASSDQGTGVKEQYF	TGTGCCAGCTCAGACCAAGGGACAGGGGTAAAGGAGCAGTACTTC
many	.	TRBV12-3/TRBV12-4	TRBJ1-3	CASSQPGAGNTIYF	TGTGCCAGCAGTCAACCGGGGGCTGGAAACACCATATATTTT
.	.	TRBV5-6	TRBJ2-3	CASSLGLTDTQYF	TGTGCCAGCAGCTTGGGGCTCACAGATACGCAGTATTTT
many	.	TRBV5-4	TRBJ2-7	CASGQGLAQPYEQYF	TGTGCCAGCGGACAGGGACTAGCCCAACCCTACGAGCAGTACTTC
few	.	TRBV28	TRBJ2-2	CASSFPAANTGELFF	TGTGCCAGCAGTTTCCCGGCGGCTAACACCGGGGAGCTGTTTTTT
many	TRBD1	TRBV6-1	TRBJ2-7	CASSDGQGWYEQYF	TGTGCCAGCAGTGACGGACAGGGGTGGTACGAGCAGTACTTC
.	TRBD2	TRBV7-8	TRBJ2-5	CASSSPLWTSGRAWETQYF	TGTGCCAGCAGCTCCCCTCTTTGGACTAGCGGGAGGGCCTGGGAGACCCAGTACTTC
few	.	TRBV14	TRBJ2-1	CASSQGPGRAYNEQFF	TGTGCCAGCAGCCAAGGACCCGGACGGGCCTACAATGAGCAGTTCTTC
many	.	TRBV20-1	TRBJ2-1	CSARGFGWKNNEQFF	TGCAGTGCTAGGGGGTTCGGGTGGAAAAACAATGAGCAGTTCTTC
many	.	TRBV3-1	TRBJ2-7	CASSQRGLGVEQYF	TGTGCCAGCAGCCAACGGGGACTCGGCGTCGAGCAGTACTTC
many	.	TRBV20-1	TRBJ2-7	CSARESYEQYF	TGCAGTGCACGGGAGTCCTACGAGCAGTACTTC
many	TRBD2	TRBV5-4	TRBJ2-7	CASSLGGLAGYEQYF	TGTGCCAGCAGCCTGGGCGGACTAGCGGGGTACGAGCAGTACTTC